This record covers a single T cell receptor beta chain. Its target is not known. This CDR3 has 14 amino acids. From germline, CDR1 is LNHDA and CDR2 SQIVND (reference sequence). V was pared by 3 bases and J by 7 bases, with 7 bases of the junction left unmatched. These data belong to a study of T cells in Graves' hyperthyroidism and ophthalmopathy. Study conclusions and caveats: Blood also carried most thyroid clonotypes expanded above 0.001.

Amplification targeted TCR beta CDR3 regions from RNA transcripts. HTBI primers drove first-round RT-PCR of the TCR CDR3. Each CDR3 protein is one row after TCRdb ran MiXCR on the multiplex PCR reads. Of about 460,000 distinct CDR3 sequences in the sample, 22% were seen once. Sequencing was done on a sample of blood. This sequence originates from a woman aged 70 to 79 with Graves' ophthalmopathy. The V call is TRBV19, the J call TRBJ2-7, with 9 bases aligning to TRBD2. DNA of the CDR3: TGTGCCAGTAGTATCCAGCGGGAGGTGAGGGAGCAGTACTTC. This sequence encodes CASSIQREVREQYF.